The clone carrying this T cell receptor (beta chain) was detected ten times or more. The method was immunoSEQ multiplex PCR; TCRdb's version includes in-frame clones alone and lacks a portion of them. There are about 1 million clones in the sample; more than 65% occur only once, and about 1.5% lies in the top ten. The data stem from a study of shared clonotypes between healthy human individuals. CDR3 size: 14 residues. The source is a young man in good health. This chain links TRBV12-1 with TRBJ2-5; TRBD2 is the table's D call, not checked against the DNA. TRBV12-1 is a documented pseudogene. The sequenced sample consisted of memory CD4+ T cells sorted from blood. Noted subset: CD45RA-negative fraction. The DNA of the CDR3 is TGTGCCAGCAGCTTTTCACCGGGAAAAGAGACCCAGTACTTC. The encoded protein is CASSFSPGKETQYF.